The rows below give T cell receptor beta chains drawn from one sample of a study of cytomegalovirus exposure and HLA in healthy donors. Here immunoSEQ multiplex PCR was the method, and the copy in TCRdb shows in-frame clones only, minus some. The sample includes around 100,000 clones, 76% seen only once; the top ten take around 19%. Specimen: PBMCs. These receptors all stem from a woman between 55 and 75 years old in good health and CMV-seropositive. Each CDR3 is given without its conserved first and last residue.

J gene,V gene,CDR3 protein
TRBJ1-5,TRBV4-2,ASTTESNSNQPQH
TRBJ2-5,TRBV18,ASSLQRQETQY
TRBJ1-3,TRBV12-5,ASGLGLTGNTIY
TRBJ1-1,TRBV6-6,ASSRPPTTEAF
TRBJ2-3,TRBV6-1,ASKFGGSTDTQY
TRBJ2-7,TRBV10-2,ATFSGRGLEQY
TRBJ2-7,TRBV28,ASKTSGRYEQY
TRBJ1-1,TRBV7-8,ASSRGQIIFNTEAF
TRBJ2-3,TRBV2,ASIPRGGDTQY
TRBJ2-7,TRBV27,ASSKRDRGPYEQY
TRBJ2-2,TRBV10-3,AISTRGRTNTGELF
TRBJ1-5,TRBV7-9,ASSLAGGSNQPQH
TRBJ2-2,TRBV11-3,ASSLGQRTLTGELF
TRBJ1-4,TRBV5-1,ASREQGTLRELF
TRBJ1-2,TRBV6-5,ASTLYAIGGYGYT
TRBJ2-3,TRBV5-4,ASRMRGGADTQY
TRBJ2-2,TRBV28,ASSLISKNTGELF
TRBJ2-2,TRBV30,AWSLSNTGELF
TRBJ2-2,TRBV10-3,AIRIGNSGSSNTGELF
NA,TRBV4-1,ASSQPADTYEQY
TRBJ2-7,TRBV29-1,SALSVGTSARYEQS